This T cell receptor beta chain is from a study of blood T cell repertoires in COVID-19. Looking at the study overall: COVID-19 samples, acute and convalescent, were from the United States, Italy and Spain. The cDNA or gDNA used as material had been derived from T cells, B-cell-depleted T cells, or PBMCs.

Under the authors' procedure: Amplification from reference gene primers served as the basis for estimated nucleated cell counts. The method was immunoSEQ multiplex PCR; TCRdb's version includes in-frame clones alone and lacks a portion of them. D and trimming come from the DNA, and the V and J calls and clone size come from that table. The sample yields about 41,000 clones, 81% seen once. The CDR3 extends over 13 amino acids. Germline loops: CDR1 LNHDA, CDR2 SQIVND (reference sequence). V was cut by 2 bases and J by 1 base, with 5 bases left in between. Sequenced sample: peripheral blood. The receptor was derived from a man in his forties with active or convalescent COVID-19. The chain recombines TRBV19 with TRBJ2-5; D gene unclear. In DNA form, the CDR3 reads TGTGCCAGTAGTATAACAACCCAAGAGACCCAGTACTTC. Protein sequence: CASSITTQETQYF.